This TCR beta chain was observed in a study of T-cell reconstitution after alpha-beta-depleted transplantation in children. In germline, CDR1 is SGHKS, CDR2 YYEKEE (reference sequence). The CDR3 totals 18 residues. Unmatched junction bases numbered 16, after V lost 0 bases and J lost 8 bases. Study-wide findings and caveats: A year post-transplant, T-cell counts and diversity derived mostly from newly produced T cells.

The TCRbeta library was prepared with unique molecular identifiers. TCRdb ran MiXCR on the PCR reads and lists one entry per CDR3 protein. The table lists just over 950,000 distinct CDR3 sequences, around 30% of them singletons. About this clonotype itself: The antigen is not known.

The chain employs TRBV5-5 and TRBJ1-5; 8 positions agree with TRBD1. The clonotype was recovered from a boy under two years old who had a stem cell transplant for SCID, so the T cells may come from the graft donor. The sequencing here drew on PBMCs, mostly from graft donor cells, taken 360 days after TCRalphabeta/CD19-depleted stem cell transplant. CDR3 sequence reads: CASSLARTGLGRGEPQHF. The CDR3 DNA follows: TGTGCCAGCAGCTTGGCTCGGACAGGGTTGGGGCGGGGCGAGCCCCAGCATTTT. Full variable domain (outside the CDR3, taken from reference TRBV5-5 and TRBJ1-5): DAGVTQSPTHLIKTRGQQVTLRCSPISGHKSVSWYQQVLGQGPQFIFQYYEKEERGRGNFPDRFSARQFPNYSSELNVNALLLGDSALYLCASSLARTGLGRGEPQHFGDGTRLSIL.